This T cell receptor (beta chain) was sequenced for a study of blood T cell repertoires in COVID-19. Study-level information: COVID-19 samples from acute and convalescent phases originated in the United States, Italy and Spain.

In the original analysis: Reference gene primer amplification gave estimated nucleated cell counts. Assay: immunoSEQ multiplex PCR; the TCRdb copy retains only in-frame clones and omits some. V, J and clone size are taken as reported in that table, and D and trimming were inferred from the DNA itself. The sample shows fewer than 300,000 clones, over 75% of them seen only once. The cohort comprised adults aged about 18 to 90 years residing in approximately 25 US areas. Among Cohort 3 donors, those recovered had two negative PCRs, clearance, or symptom resolution. Germline V gene sequence: CDR1 GTSNPN, CDR2 SVGIG (reference sequence). V was trimmed by 1 base and J by 3 bases, leaving 3 bases between them. The CDR3 is made up of 12 amino acids.

Material: PBMCs or T cells enriched from blood (not recorded which). The gene calls are TRBV30 and TRBJ2-2, with D hard to call. The TCR was taken from a woman under 40 who had recovered from COVID-19. DNA of the CDR3: TGTGCCTGGAGTGCCTACACCGGGGAGCTGTTTTTT. It codes for CAWSAYTGELFF.